The T cell receptor beta chain under discussion was sequenced for a study of blood T cell repertoires in COVID-19. Study-level background: COVID-19 samples collected from the United States, Italy and Spain covered acute and convalescent phases. Nucleic acid was either cDNA or gDNA, and it came from T cells, B-cell-depleted T cells, or PBMCs.

Profiling relied on immunoSEQ multiplex PCR, and the TCRdb table lists in-frame clones only, not all of them. This table holds around 250,000 clones, about 90% found once. Germline V gene lookup returns CDR1 LGHDT and CDR2 YNNKEL (reference sequence). The CDR3 is 17 amino acids. The ends were cut back, 1 base at V and 0 bases at J, with 15 bases in the middle. This clone has a handful of counts. The J gene is TRBJ1-1, the V gene TRBV3-1 (or the pseudogene TRBV3-2); the D gene is possibly TRBD1 (5 bases). The sample consisted of PBMCs or T cells enriched from blood (not recorded which). This TCR was sampled from a human donor in a cohort exposed to, infected with or recovered from COVID-19 (not recorded which). The donor label of this sample is uncertain. The CDR3 loop is CASSQGTVWGMNTEAFF. In DNA form, the CDR3 reads TGTGCCAGCAGCCAAGGAACAGTATGGGGCATGAACACTGAAGCTTTCTTT.